Here is one T cell receptor beta chain with its context. The antigen remains undetermined. A TCRbeta library incorporating unique molecular identifiers was prepared. TCRdb itself ran the PCR reads through MiXCR, one entry per CDR3 protein. Counted here are tens of thousands of distinct CDR3 sequences, 44% occurring once; the ten biggest clones make up 95% to 98%. The data stem from a study of T-cell reconstitution after alpha-beta-depleted transplantation in children. Deletions cut 2 bases from V and 5 bases from J, with 7 bases between. The CDR3 has 12 residues. Germline lookup yields CDR1 KGHSY and CDR2 FQNENV. General study points: Surviving recipient T cells and thymic progenitors accounted for the high day-60 TCRbeta diversity observed in some patients. A year had passed since transplant, and T-cell counts and diversity by then came mostly from newly produced T cells. The origin of alpha-beta T cells about two months after transplant was reportedly several hundred expanded graft clones.

Material: PBMCs, mostly from graft donor cells, obtained 360 days after TCRalphabeta/CD19-depleted stem cell transplant. The sequence derives from a male patient between 5 and 17 years old who had a stem cell transplant for acute lymphoblastic leukemia, so the T cells may come from the graft donor. The chain is built from TRBV16 and TRBJ2-7; maybe TRBD1 (6 bases). The CDR3 bases are TGTGCCAGCAGCCAACAGGGGAACGAGCAGTACTTC. Residues: CASSQQGNEQYF.